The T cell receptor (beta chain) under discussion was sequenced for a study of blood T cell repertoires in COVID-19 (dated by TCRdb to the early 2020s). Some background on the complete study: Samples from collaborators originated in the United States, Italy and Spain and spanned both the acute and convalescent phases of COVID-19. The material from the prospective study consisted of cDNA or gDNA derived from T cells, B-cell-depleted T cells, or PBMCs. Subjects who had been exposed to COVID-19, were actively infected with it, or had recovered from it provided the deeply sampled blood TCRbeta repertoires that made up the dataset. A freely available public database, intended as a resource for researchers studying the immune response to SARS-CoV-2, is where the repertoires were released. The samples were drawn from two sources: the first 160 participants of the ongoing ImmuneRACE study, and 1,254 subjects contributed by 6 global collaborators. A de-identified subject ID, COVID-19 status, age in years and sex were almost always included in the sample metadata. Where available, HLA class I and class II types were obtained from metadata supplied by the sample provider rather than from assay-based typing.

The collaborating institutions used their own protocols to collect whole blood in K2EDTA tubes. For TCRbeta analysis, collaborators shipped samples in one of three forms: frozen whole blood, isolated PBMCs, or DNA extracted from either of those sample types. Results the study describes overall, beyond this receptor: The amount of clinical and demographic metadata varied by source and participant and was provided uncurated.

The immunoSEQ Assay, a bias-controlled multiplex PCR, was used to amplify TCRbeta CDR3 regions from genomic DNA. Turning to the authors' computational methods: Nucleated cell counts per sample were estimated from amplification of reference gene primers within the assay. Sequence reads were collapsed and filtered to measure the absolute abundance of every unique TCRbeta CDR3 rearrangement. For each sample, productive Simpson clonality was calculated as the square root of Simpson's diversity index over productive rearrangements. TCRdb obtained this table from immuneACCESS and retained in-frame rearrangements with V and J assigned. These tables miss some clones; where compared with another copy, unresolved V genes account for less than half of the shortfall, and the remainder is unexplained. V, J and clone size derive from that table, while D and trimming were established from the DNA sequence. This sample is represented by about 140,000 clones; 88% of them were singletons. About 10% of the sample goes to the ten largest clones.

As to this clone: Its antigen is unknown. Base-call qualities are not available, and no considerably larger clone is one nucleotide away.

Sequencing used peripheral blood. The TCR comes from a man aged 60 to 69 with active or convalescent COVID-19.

The CDR3 corresponds to CATSRDSGNSPLHF. The DNA is as follows: TGTGCCACCAGCAGAGATTCCGGTAATTCACCCCTCCACTTT. The chain uses TRBV15 and TRBJ1-6; the D gene identity is not certain. At the junction V is shortened by 0 bases and J by 6 bases, with 6 bases in between. CDR1 LNHNV and CDR2 YYDKDF are derived from the germline V gene (reference sequence). Including the terminal cysteine and phenylalanine, the CDR3 comprises 14 residues. The entry retains the CDR3 DNA only, 42 bases that are in frame from base 1.